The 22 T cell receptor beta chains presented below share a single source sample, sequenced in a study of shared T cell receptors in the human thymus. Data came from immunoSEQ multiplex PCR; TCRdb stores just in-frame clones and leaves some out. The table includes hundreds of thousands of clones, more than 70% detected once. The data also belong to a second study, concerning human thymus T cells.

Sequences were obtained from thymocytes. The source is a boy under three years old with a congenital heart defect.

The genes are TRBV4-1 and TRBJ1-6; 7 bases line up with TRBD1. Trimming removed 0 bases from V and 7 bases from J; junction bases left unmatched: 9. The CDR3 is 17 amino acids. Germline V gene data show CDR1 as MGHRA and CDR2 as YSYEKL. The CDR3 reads CASSQDRGGSGNSPLHF. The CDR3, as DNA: TGCGCCAGCAGCCAAGATCGAGGGGGCTCCGGGAATTCACCCCTCCACTTT.

The CDR3 bases are TGTGCCAGCAGCCAATCCTCCGGGAGGGCCACAGATACGCAGTATTTT. Translating it yields CASSQSSGRATDTQYF. The chain carries TRBV5-6 and TRBJ2-3; 8 bases agree with TRBD2. This CDR3 contains 16 residues. Germline V gene data show CDR1 as SGHDT and CDR2 as YYEEEE. V lost 4 bases, J lost 2 bases, and 9 bases stayed unmatched.

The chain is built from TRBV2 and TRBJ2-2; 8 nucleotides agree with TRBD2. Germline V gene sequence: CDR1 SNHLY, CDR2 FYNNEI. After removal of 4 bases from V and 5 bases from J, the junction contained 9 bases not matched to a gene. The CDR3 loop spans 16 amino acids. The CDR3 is CASSGRDERGTGELFF. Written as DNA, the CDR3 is TGTGCCAGCAGTGGGAGAGACGAGCGGGGGACCGGGGAGCTGTTTTTT. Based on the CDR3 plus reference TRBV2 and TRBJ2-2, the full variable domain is EPEVTQTPSHQVTQMGQEVILRCVPISNHLYFYWYRQILGQKVEFLVSFYNNEISEKSEIFDDQFSVERPDGSNFTLKIRSTKLEDSAMYFCASSGRDERGTGELFFGEGSRLTVL.

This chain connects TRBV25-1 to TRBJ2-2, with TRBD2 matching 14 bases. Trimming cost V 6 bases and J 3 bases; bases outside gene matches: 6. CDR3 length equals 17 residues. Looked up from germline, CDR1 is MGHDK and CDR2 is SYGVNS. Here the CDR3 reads CASRGTSGSRDTGELFF. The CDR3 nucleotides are TGTGCCAGCAGGGGGACTAGCGGGAGTAGGGACACCGGGGAGCTGTTTTTT.

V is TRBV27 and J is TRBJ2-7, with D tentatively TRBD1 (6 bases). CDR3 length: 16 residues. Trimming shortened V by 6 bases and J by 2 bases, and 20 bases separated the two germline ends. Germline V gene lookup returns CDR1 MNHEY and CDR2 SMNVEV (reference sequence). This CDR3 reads CASRGLRGTLPYEQYF. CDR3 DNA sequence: TGTGCCAGCAGGGGGTTGAGGGGGACCCTGCCCTACGAGCAGTACTTC.

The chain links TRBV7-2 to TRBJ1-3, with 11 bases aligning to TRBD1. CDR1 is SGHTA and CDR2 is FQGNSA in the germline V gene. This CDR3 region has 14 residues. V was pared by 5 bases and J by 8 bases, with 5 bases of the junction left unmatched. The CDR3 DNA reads TGTGCCAGCAGCCCCCCGGGACAGGGGGACACCATATATTTT. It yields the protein CASSPPGQGDTIYF.

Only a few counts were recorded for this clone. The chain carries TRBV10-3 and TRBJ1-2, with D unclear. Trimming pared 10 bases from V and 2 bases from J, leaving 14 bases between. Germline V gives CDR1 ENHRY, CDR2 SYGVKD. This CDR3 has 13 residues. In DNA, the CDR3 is TGTGCCACAAGACAACGAGAAAACTATGGCTACACCTTC. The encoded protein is CATRQRENYGYTF.

The CDR3 sequence is CASMGQGWEKLFF. The CDR3, as DNA: TGTGCCAGCATGGGACAGGGGTGGGAAAAACTGTTTTTT. The chain links TRBV6-5 to TRBJ1-4, with 10 bases identical to TRBD1. Per the germline V gene, CDR1 is MNHEY and CDR2 is SVGAGI. The CDR3 sequence is 13 residues long. The V gene end was trimmed by 7 bases and the J gene end by 8 bases; junction bases not matched to a gene: 4.

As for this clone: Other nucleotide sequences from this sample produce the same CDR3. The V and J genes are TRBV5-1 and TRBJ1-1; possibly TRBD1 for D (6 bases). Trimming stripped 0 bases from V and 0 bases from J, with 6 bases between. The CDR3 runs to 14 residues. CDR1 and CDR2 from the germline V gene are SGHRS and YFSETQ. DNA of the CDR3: TGCGCCAGCAGCTTGGGGGGGCTGAACACTGAAGCTTTCTTT. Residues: CASSLGGLNTEAFF.

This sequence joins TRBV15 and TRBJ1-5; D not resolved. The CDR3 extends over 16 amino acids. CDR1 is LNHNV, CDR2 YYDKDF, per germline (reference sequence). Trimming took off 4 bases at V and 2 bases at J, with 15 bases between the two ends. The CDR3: CATSTPIAGCNQPQHF. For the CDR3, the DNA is TGTGCCACCAGCACTCCGATCGCAGGCTGCAATCAGCCCCAGCATTTT.

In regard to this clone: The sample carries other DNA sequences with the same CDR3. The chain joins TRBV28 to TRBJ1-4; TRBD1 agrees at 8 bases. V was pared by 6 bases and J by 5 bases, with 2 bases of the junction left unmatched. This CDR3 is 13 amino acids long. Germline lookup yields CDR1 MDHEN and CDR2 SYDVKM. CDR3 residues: CASRGQGNEKLFF. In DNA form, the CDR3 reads TGTGCCAGCAGAGGACAGGGAAATGAAAAACTGTTTTTT.

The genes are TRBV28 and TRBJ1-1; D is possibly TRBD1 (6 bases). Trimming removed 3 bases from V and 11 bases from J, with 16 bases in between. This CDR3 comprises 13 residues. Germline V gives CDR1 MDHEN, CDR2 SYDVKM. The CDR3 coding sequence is TGTGCCAGCAGTTTCGCACCGGACAGCCTTGCTTTCTTT. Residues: CASSFAPDSLAFF.

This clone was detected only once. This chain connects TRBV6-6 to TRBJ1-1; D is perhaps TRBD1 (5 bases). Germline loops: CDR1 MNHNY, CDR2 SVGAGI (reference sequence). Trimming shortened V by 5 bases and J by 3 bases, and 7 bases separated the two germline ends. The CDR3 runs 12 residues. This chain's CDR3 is CASSQGDTEAFF. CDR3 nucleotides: TGTGCCAGCAGTCAAGGGGACACTGAAGCTTTCTTT.

The CDR3 DNA reads as TGTGCCAGCGACAGGGTGGACCAGCCCCAGCATTTT. As protein: CASDRVDQPQHF. The rearrangement uses TRBV28 and TRBJ1-5; 7 bases line up with TRBD1. This CDR3 comprises 12 residues. In germline, CDR1 is MDHEN, CDR2 SYDVKM. V was clipped by 8 bases and J by 7 bases; unmatched bases: 5.

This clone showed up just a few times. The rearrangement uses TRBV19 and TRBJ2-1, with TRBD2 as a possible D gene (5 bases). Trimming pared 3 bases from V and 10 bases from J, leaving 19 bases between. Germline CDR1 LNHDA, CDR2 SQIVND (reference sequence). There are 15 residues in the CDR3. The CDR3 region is CASSMGQRWSGEQFF. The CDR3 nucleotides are TGTGCCAGTAGTATGGGCCAGCGCTGGTCGGGAGAGCAGTTCTTC.

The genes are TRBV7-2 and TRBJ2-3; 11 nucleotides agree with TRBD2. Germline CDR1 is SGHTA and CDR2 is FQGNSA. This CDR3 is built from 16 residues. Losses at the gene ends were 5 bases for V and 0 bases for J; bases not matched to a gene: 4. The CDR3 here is CASSLRLAGSTDTQYF. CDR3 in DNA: TGTGCCAGCAGCCTGCGACTAGCGGGGAGCACAGATACGCAGTATTTT. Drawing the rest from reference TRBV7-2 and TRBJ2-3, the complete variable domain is GAGVSQSPSNKVTEKGKDVELRCDPISGHTALYWYRQSLGQGLEFLIYFQGNSAPDKSGLPSDRFSAERTGGSVSTLTIQRTQQEDSAVYLCASSLRLAGSTDTQYFGPGTRLTVL.

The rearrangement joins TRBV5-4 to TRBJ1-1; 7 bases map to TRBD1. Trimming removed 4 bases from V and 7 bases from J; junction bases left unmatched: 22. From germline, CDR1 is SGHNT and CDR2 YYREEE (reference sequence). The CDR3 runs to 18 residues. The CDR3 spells CASSGRYDRVSGYSEAFF. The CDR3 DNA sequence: TGTGCCAGCAGCGGTCGCTATGACAGGGTTTCGGGCTACAGTGAAGCTTTCTTT.

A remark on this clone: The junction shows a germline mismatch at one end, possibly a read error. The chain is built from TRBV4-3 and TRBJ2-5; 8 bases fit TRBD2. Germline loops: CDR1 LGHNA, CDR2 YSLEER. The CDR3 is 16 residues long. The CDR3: CASSLKPGTRKESQYF. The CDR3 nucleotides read TGCGCCAGCAGCCTAAAACCCGGGACTAGGAAAGAGAGCCAGTACTTC.

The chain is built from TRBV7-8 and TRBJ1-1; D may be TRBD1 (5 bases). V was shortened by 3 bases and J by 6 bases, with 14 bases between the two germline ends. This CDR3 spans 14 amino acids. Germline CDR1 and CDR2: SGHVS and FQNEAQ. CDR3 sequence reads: CASSFRALSAEAFF. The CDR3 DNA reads TGTGCCAGCAGCTTCAGGGCCCTCTCCGCTGAAGCTTTCTTT.

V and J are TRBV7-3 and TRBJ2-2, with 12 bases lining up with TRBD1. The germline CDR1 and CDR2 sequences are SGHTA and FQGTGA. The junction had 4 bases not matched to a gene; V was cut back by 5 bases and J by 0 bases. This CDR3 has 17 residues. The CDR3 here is CASSLGTGGANTGELFF. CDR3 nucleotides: TGTGCCAGCAGCCTAGGGACAGGGGGCGCGAACACCGGGGAGCTGTTTTTT.

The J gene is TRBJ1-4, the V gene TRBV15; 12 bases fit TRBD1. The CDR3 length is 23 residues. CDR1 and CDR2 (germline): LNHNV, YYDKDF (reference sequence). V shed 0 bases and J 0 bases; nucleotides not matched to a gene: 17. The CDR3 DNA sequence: TGTGCCACCAGCAGAGAGGATATAACCGGGACAGGGGGCTTCAAATCAACTAATGAAAAACTGTTTTTT. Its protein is CATSREDITGTGGFKSTNEKLFF.

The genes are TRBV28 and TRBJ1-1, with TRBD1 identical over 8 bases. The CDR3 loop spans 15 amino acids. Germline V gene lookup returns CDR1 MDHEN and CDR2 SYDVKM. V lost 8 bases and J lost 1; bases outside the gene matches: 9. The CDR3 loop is CASRTGLWGNTEAFF. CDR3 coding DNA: TGTGCCAGCCGGACAGGGCTGTGGGGGAACACTGAAGCTTTCTTT.